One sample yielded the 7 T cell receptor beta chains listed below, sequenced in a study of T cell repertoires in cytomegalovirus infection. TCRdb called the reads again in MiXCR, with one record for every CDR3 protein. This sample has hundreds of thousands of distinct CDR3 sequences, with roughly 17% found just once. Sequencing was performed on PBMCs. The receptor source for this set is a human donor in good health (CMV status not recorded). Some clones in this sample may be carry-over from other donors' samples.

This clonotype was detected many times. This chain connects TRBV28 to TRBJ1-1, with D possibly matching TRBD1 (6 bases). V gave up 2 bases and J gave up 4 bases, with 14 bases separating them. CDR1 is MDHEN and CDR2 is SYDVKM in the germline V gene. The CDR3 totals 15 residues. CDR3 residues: CASSLIVGGATEAFF. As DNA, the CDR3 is TGTGCCAGCAGTTTAATAGTTGGGGGGGCCACTGAAGCTTTCTTT.

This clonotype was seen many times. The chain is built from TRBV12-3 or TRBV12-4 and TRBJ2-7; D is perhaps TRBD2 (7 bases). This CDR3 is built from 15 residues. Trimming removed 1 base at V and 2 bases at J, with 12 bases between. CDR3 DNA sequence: TGTGCCAGCAGTTTAGTGGGGGGGGCCGCCTACGAGCAGTACTTC. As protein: CASSLVGGAAYEQYF.

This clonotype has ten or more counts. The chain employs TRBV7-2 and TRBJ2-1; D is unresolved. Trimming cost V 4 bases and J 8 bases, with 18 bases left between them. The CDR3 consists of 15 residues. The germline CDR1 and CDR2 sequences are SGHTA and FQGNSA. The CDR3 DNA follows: TGTGCCAGCAGCTCCCCGAGAACATTAGGCCATGAGCAGTTCTTC. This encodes CASSSPRTLGHEQFF.

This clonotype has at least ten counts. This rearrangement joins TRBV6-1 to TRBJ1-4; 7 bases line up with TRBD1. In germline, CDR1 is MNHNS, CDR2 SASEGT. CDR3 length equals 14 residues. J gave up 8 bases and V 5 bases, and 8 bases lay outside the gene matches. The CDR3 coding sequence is TGTGCCAGCAGTCCGACAGGGACTGGCGAAAAACTGTTTTTT. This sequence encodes CASSPTGTGEKLFF.

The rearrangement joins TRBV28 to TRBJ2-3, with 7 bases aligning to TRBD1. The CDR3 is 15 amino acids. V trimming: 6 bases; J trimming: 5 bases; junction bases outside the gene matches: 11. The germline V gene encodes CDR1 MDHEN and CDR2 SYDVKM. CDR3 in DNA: TGTGCCAGCAGCGAGAGAAGACAGGGTGGAGATACGCAGTATTTT. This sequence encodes CASSERRQGGDTQYF.

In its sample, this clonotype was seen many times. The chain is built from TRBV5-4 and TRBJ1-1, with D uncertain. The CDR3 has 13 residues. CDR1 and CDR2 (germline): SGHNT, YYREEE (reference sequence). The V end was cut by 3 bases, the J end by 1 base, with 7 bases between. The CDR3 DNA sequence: TGTGCCAGCAGCTCACACAAGAACACTGAAGCTTTCTTT. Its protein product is CASSSHKNTEAFF.

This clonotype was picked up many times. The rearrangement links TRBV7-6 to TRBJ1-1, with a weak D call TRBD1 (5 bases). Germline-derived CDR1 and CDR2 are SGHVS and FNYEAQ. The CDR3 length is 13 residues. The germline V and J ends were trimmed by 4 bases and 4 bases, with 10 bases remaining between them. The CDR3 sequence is CASSSSGGTEAFF. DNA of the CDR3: TGTGCCAGCAGCTCATCCGGGGGCACTGAAGCTTTCTTT.